This T cell receptor (beta chain) was profiled in a study of cytomegalovirus exposure and HLA in healthy donors. Between the trimmed V and J ends, which lost 0 bases and 11 bases, there was a span of 8 bases. CDR3 length: 11 amino acids. CDR1 is DFQATT, CDR2 SNEGSKA, per germline (reference sequence). In regard to this clone: What it binds is unknown.

Study-level findings and limits: Most TCR sequences were rare, but some public TCRs occurred in many donors. Sequencing depth roughly uniform across donors was assumed in presence/absence analyses. In vitro data verified a few CMV-associated chains as specific for CMV antigens.

Amplification used 60 Vbeta primers and 13 Jbeta primers. Clones were read by immunoSEQ multiplex PCR, and TCRdb kept only the in-frame ones, dropping some. The top ten hold 2.5% to 3.5% of the sample, which has 150,000 to 200,000 clones, 68% seen once. Source material: PBMCs. This receptor was identified in a woman aged 40 to 50 in good health and CMV-seropositive. The V call is TRBV20-1, the J call TRBJ1-5; D is uncertain. CDR3 DNA: TGCAGTGCTAGAGAGGTGTCAGCCCAGCATTTT. As protein: CSAREVSAQHF.